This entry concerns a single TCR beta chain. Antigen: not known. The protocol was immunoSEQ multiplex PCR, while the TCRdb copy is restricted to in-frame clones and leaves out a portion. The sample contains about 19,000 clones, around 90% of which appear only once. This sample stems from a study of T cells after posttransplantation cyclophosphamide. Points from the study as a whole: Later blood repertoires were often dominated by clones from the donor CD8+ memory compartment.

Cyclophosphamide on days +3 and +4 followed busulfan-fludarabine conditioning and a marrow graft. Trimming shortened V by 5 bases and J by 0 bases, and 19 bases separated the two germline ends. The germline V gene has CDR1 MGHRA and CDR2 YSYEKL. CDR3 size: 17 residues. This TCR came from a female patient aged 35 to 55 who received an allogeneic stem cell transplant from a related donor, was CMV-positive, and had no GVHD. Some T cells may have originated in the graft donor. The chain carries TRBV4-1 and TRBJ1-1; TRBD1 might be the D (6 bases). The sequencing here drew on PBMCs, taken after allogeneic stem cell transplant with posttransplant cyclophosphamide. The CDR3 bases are TGCGCCAGCAGCTCCCGGGGGGGGCGCACCTTGAACACTGAAGCTTTCTTT. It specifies CASSSRGGRTLNTEAFF.